Listed below are T cell receptor beta chains from one sample, sequenced in a study of blood T cell repertoires in COVID-19. The data were produced by immunoSEQ multiplex PCR, yet TCRdb's version contains in-frame clones alone and is incomplete. The sample consists of about 250,000 clones, around four fifths of them appearing once. Sample: PBMCs or T cells enriched from blood (not recorded which). The receptors were gathered from a woman in her forties who had been exposed to COVID-19. Both conserved end residues are part of each CDR3. Each record gives: CDR3 protein, CDR3 DNA, V gene, clone size, J gene, D gene. The D gene is left open where the match is weak. Expanded clones get a size class; other rows say once, few or many, or leave the size out.

cdr3_aa: CASSGLAGGNEQFF
cdr3_nt: TGTGCCAGCAGCGGATTGGCGGGGGGGAATGAGCAGTTCTTC
v_call: TRBV9
clone_size: .
j_call: TRBJ2-1
d_call: TRBD2

cdr3_aa: CAISGRTSGGSSYNEQFF
cdr3_nt: TGTGCCATCAGTGGGCGGACTAGCGGGGGGTCCTCCTACAATGAGCAGTTCTTC
v_call: TRBV10-3
clone_size: .
j_call: TRBJ2-1
d_call: TRBD2

cdr3_aa: CASSLDIGNQPQHF
cdr3_nt: TGTGCCAGTAGTTTAGATATAGGCAATCAGCCCCAGCATTTT
v_call: TRBV19
clone_size: many
j_call: TRBJ1-5
d_call: .

cdr3_aa: CASSLGRGQPQHF
cdr3_nt: TGTGCCAGCAGCTTAGGCAGGGGCCAGCCCCAGCATTTT
v_call: TRBV7-6
clone_size: .
j_call: TRBJ1-5
d_call: .

cdr3_aa: CASSPMVRGETQYF
cdr3_nt: TGTGCCAGCTCACCCATGGTAAGGGGAGAGACCCAGTACTTC
v_call: TRBV18
clone_size: .
j_call: TRBJ2-5
d_call: .

cdr3_aa: CASSLLQLVYEQYF
cdr3_nt: TGTGCCAGCAGCTTACTACAACTCGTGTACGAGCAGTACTTC
v_call: TRBV5-6
clone_size: few
j_call: TRBJ2-7
d_call: .

cdr3_aa: CASSQGPGSGNTIYF
cdr3_nt: TGTGCCAGCAGCCAAGGGCCGGGGTCTGGAAACACCATATATTTT
v_call: TRBV3-1/TRBV3-2
clone_size: once
j_call: TRBJ1-3
d_call: .

cdr3_aa: CASSPEGQVGSYNEQFF
cdr3_nt: TGTGCCAGCAGCCCCGAGGGACAAGTAGGCTCCTACAATGAGCAGTTCTTC
v_call: TRBV9
clone_size: .
j_call: TRBJ2-1
d_call: .

cdr3_aa: CASSGTGGDQPQHF
cdr3_nt: TGTGCCAGCAGCGGGACAGGGGGCGATCAGCCCCAGCATTTT
v_call: TRBV9
clone_size: .
j_call: TRBJ1-5
d_call: TRBD1

cdr3_aa: CASRRGGLDEKLFF
cdr3_nt: TGTGCCAGTCGGCGGGGGGGGCTTGATGAAAAACTGTTTTTT
v_call: TRBV28
clone_size: .
j_call: TRBJ1-4
d_call: .

cdr3_aa: CASSSREGPRTEAFF
cdr3_nt: TGCGCCAGCAGCTCCCGGGAGGGACCGCGGACTGAAGCTTTCTTT
v_call: TRBV5-1
clone_size: .
j_call: TRBJ1-1
d_call: .

cdr3_aa: CAIRGTETNEKLFF
cdr3_nt: TGTGCCATCAGGGGGACAGAAACTAATGAAAAACTGTTTTTT
v_call: TRBV10-3
clone_size: .
j_call: TRBJ1-4
d_call: TRBD1

cdr3_aa: CASSVERSNSPLHF
cdr3_nt: TGTGCCAGCAGCGTAGAGCGCTCCAATTCACCCCTCCACTTT
v_call: TRBV9
clone_size: few
j_call: TRBJ1-6
d_call: .

cdr3_aa: CASSQHGGEAFF
cdr3_nt: TGTGCCAGCAGCCAACACGGGGGTGAAGCTTTCTTT
v_call: TRBV3-1/TRBV3-2
clone_size: .
j_call: TRBJ1-1
d_call: .

cdr3_aa: CASSLTSEGGQYF
cdr3_nt: TGTGCCAGCAGCTTAACTAGCGAAGGAGGGCAGTATTTT
v_call: TRBV14
clone_size: once
j_call: TRBJ2-3
d_call: TRBD2

cdr3_aa: CASSQALAGGRDEQFF
cdr3_nt: TGCGCCAGCAGCCAGGCACTAGCGGGGGGGCGGGATGAGCAGTTCTTC
v_call: TRBV4-1
clone_size: .
j_call: TRBJ2-1
d_call: TRBD2

cdr3_aa: CASSYRGPGEQYF
cdr3_nt: TGTGCCAGCAGTTACAGGGGTCCGGGCGAGCAGTACTTC
v_call: TRBV6-2/TRBV6-3
clone_size: .
j_call: TRBJ2-7
d_call: .

cdr3_aa: CASSPDRGRPASEQFF
cdr3_nt: TGTGCCAGCAGCCCTGACAGGGGTCGCCCTGCTTCGGAGCAGTTCTTC
v_call: TRBV7-9
clone_size: once
j_call: TRBJ2-1
d_call: TRBD1

cdr3_aa: CASSPYSGNYGYTF
cdr3_nt: TGTGCCAGCAGCCCCTACAGCGGGAACTATGGCTACACCTTC
v_call: TRBV9
clone_size: .
j_call: TRBJ1-2
d_call: .

cdr3_aa: CASSLTSGGQPWYNEQFF
cdr3_nt: TGTGCCAGCAGTTTAACTAGCGGGGGCCAGCCCTGGTACAATGAGCAGTTCTTC
v_call: TRBV27
clone_size: .
j_call: TRBJ2-1
d_call: TRBD2

cdr3_aa: CASSLEGGQPQHF
cdr3_nt: TGCGCCAGCAGCTTGGAAGGGGGTCAGCCCCAGCATTTT
v_call: TRBV5-1
clone_size: .
j_call: TRBJ1-5
d_call: .

cdr3_aa: CASSLRTSGNLPDTQYF
cdr3_nt: TGTGCCAGTAGTCTTCGGACTAGCGGTAACTTGCCAGATACGCAGTATTTT
v_call: TRBV19
clone_size: once
j_call: TRBJ2-3
d_call: TRBD2

cdr3_aa: CASSPGDRVHEQYF
cdr3_nt: TGTGCCAGCAGCCCCGGGGACAGGGTCCACGAGCAGTACTTC
v_call: TRBV9
clone_size: .
j_call: TRBJ2-7
d_call: TRBD1

cdr3_aa: CAISPGEGQGNYGYTF
cdr3_nt: TGTGCCATCAGTCCGGGGGAGGGGCAGGGGAACTATGGCTACACCTTC
v_call: TRBV10-3
clone_size: .
j_call: TRBJ1-2
d_call: .

cdr3_aa: CASSVSGGNNSPLHF
cdr3_nt: TGTGCCAGCAGCGTCAGTGGAGGAAATAATTCACCCCTCCACTTT
v_call: TRBV28
clone_size: once
j_call: TRBJ1-6
d_call: .

cdr3_aa: CASSEGAGENQPQHF
cdr3_nt: TGTGCCAGCAGTGAAGGGGCAGGGGAGAATCAGCCCCAGCATTTT
v_call: TRBV6-1
clone_size: .
j_call: TRBJ1-5
d_call: .

cdr3_aa: CASSRTGTYSYNEQFF
cdr3_nt: TGTGCCAGCAGCCGCACCGGGACTTACTCCTACAATGAGCAGTTCTTC
v_call: TRBV4-2
clone_size: .
j_call: TRBJ2-1
d_call: .

cdr3_aa: CASGLVLGRNHPLYGYTF
cdr3_nt: TGTGCTAGTGGTTTGGTACTCGGCAGGAATCATCCTCTCTATGGCTACACCTTC
v_call: TRBV12-5
clone_size: .
j_call: TRBJ1-2
d_call: .

cdr3_aa: CATSGGGGKNIQYF
cdr3_nt: TGTGCCACCTCCGGTGGGGGAGGCAAAAACATTCAGTACTTC
v_call: TRBV3-1/TRBV3-2
clone_size: .
j_call: TRBJ2-4
d_call: .

cdr3_aa: CASSQERGARREKLFF
cdr3_nt: TGTGCCAGCAGCCAAGAGCGAGGCGCCCGCCGGGAAAAACTGTTTTTT
v_call: TRBV9
clone_size: .
j_call: TRBJ1-4
d_call: .

cdr3_aa: CASSSGESPGNTIYF
cdr3_nt: TGCGCCAGCAGCTCAGGGGAATCCCCTGGAAACACCATATATTTT
v_call: TRBV5-1
clone_size: .
j_call: TRBJ1-3
d_call: .

cdr3_aa: CASSPIAGVWEEQFF
cdr3_nt: TGTGCCAGCAGTCCTATAGCGGGGGTTTGGGAGGAGCAGTTCTTC
v_call: TRBV5-6
clone_size: .
j_call: TRBJ2-1
d_call: TRBD2

cdr3_aa: CASSSRGSTEAFF
cdr3_nt: TGTGCCAGTAGTTCAAGGGGTAGCACTGAAGCTTTCTTT
v_call: TRBV19
clone_size: once
j_call: TRBJ1-1
d_call: .

cdr3_aa: CASSGGQGGGYTF
cdr3_nt: TGTGCCAGCAGTGGGGGACAGGGAGGTGGCTACACCTTC
v_call: TRBV28
clone_size: few
j_call: TRBJ1-2
d_call: TRBD1

cdr3_aa: CASSPRLPGMSGELFF
cdr3_nt: TGTGCCAGCAGCCCCCGCTTGCCAGGGATGAGCGGGGAGCTGTTTTTT
v_call: TRBV7-6
clone_size: .
j_call: TRBJ2-2
d_call: .

cdr3_aa: CASINRGWGNTIYF
cdr3_nt: TGTGCCAGTATCAACAGGGGATGGGGAAACACCATATATTTT
v_call: TRBV19
clone_size: .
j_call: TRBJ1-3
d_call: TRBD1

cdr3_aa: CASRRTSEGTQYF
cdr3_nt: TGTGCCAGCAGGCGGACGTCTGAGGGGACCCAGTACTTC
v_call: TRBV2
clone_size: .
j_call: TRBJ2-5
d_call: .

cdr3_aa: CASSTLSGVGGEQFF
cdr3_nt: TGTGCCAGTAGTACCCTGTCGGGCGTGGGGGGTGAGCAGTTCTTC
v_call: TRBV19
clone_size: .
j_call: TRBJ2-1
d_call: .

cdr3_aa: CASRGTGMNTEAFF
cdr3_nt: TGTGCCAGCAGGGGGACAGGGATGAACACTGAAGCTTTCTTT
v_call: TRBV2
clone_size: .
j_call: TRBJ1-1
d_call: TRBD1

cdr3_aa: CASSWGQGATGTEAFF
cdr3_nt: TGTGCCAGCAGCTGGGGACAGGGGGCGACGGGCACTGAAGCTTTCTTT
v_call: TRBV7-9
clone_size: .
j_call: TRBJ1-1
d_call: TRBD1

cdr3_aa: CASSPHPAGNQETQYF
cdr3_nt: TGTGCCAGCAGCCCCCATCCAGCGGGAAACCAAGAGACCCAGTACTTC
v_call: TRBV9
clone_size: .
j_call: TRBJ2-5
d_call: TRBD2

cdr3_aa: CASSSTVWADSQETQYF
cdr3_nt: TGCGCCAGCAGCTCTACAGTATGGGCGGACAGTCAAGAGACCCAGTACTTC
v_call: TRBV10-2
clone_size: .
j_call: TRBJ2-5
d_call: .

cdr3_aa: CASSHTWSPGDEQYF
cdr3_nt: TGTGCCAGCAGCCACACGTGGAGCCCCGGGGACGAGCAGTACTTC
v_call: TRBV3-1/TRBV3-2
clone_size: .
j_call: TRBJ2-7
d_call: .

cdr3_aa: CASGGGYGQGYTEAFF
cdr3_nt: TGTGCCAGCGGGGGAGGATATGGACAGGGCTACACTGAAGCTTTCTTT
v_call: TRBV27
clone_size: .
j_call: TRBJ1-1
d_call: TRBD1

cdr3_aa: CASSLPGQGTGEAFF
cdr3_nt: TGTGCCAGCAGCTTACCAGGACAGGGGACGGGTGAAGCTTTCTTT
v_call: TRBV7-3
clone_size: .
j_call: TRBJ1-1
d_call: TRBD1

cdr3_aa: CASSLSRQGDEQFF
cdr3_nt: TGTGCCAGCAGCTTATCCAGACAGGGAGATGAGCAGTTCTTC
v_call: TRBV7-3
clone_size: .
j_call: TRBJ2-1
d_call: TRBD1

cdr3_aa: CASRPGQIYGYTF
cdr3_nt: TGCGCCAGCAGACCGGGACAGATCTATGGCTACACCTTC
v_call: TRBV5-1
clone_size: .
j_call: TRBJ1-2
d_call: TRBD1

cdr3_aa: CASSLGRGAYNEQFF
cdr3_nt: TGTGCCAGCAGCCTTGGGCGGGGGGCCTACAATGAGCAGTTCTTC
v_call: TRBV3-1/TRBV3-2
clone_size: .
j_call: TRBJ2-1
d_call: TRBD2

cdr3_aa: CASSQVGGRNFWVPLHF
cdr3_nt: TGCGCCAGCAGCCAAGTGGGGGGGCGCAACTTCTGGGTCCCCCTCCACTTT
v_call: TRBV4-3
clone_size: .
j_call: TRBJ1-6
d_call: .

cdr3_aa: CASSPQTTRTDTQYF
cdr3_nt: TGTGCCAGCTCACCTCAAACGACTAGGACGGATACGCAGTATTTT
v_call: TRBV18
clone_size: .
j_call: TRBJ2-3
d_call: .

cdr3_aa: CASSAGGNTEAFF
cdr3_nt: TGTGCCAGCAGTGCCGGGGGGAACACTGAAGCTTTCTTT
v_call: TRBV2
clone_size: .
j_call: TRBJ1-1
d_call: .

cdr3_aa: CASNDAGAREKLFF
cdr3_nt: TGTGCCAGTAATGATGCAGGGGCGCGGGAAAAACTGTTTTTT
v_call: TRBV19
clone_size: .
j_call: TRBJ1-4
d_call: .

cdr3_aa: CASSEGAGTGNTIYF
cdr3_nt: TGTGCCAGCAGTGAGGGGGCAGGCACTGGAAACACCATATATTTT
v_call: TRBV6-1
clone_size: .
j_call: TRBJ1-3
d_call: .

cdr3_aa: CASSEGTGARYGYTF
cdr3_nt: TGTGCCAGCAGTGAAGGGACAGGGGCCCGCTATGGCTACACCTTC
v_call: TRBV25-1
clone_size: .
j_call: TRBJ1-2
d_call: TRBD1

cdr3_aa: CATSRAGTGGLVYGYTF
cdr3_nt: TGTGCCACCAGCAGAGCCGGGACAGGGGGCTTGGTCTATGGCTACACCTTC
v_call: TRBV15
clone_size: .
j_call: TRBJ1-2
d_call: TRBD1

cdr3_aa: CASSETSGATDTQYF
cdr3_nt: TGTGCCAGCAGTGAAACTAGCGGGGCAACAGATACGCAGTATTTT
v_call: TRBV6-4
clone_size: once
j_call: TRBJ2-3
d_call: TRBD2

cdr3_aa: CASSLRGLAGADEQFF
cdr3_nt: TGTGCCAGCAGCTTAAGGGGACTAGCGGGGGCTGATGAGCAGTTCTTC
v_call: TRBV7-3
clone_size: .
j_call: TRBJ2-1
d_call: TRBD2